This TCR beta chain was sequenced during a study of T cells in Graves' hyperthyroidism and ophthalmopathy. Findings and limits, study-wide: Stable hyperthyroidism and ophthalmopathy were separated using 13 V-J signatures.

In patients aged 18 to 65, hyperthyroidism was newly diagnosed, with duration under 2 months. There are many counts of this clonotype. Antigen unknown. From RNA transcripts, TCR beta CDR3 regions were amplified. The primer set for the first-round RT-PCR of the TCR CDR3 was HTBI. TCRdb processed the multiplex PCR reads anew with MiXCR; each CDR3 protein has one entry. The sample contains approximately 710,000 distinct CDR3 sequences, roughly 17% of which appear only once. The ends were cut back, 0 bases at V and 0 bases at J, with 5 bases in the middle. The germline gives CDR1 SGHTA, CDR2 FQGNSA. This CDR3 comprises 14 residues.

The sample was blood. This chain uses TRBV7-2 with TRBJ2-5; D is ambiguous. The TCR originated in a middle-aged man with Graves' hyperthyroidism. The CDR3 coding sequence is TGTGCCAGCAGCTTAGCTAGGCACCAAGAGACCCAGTACTTC. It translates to CASSLARHQETQYF.